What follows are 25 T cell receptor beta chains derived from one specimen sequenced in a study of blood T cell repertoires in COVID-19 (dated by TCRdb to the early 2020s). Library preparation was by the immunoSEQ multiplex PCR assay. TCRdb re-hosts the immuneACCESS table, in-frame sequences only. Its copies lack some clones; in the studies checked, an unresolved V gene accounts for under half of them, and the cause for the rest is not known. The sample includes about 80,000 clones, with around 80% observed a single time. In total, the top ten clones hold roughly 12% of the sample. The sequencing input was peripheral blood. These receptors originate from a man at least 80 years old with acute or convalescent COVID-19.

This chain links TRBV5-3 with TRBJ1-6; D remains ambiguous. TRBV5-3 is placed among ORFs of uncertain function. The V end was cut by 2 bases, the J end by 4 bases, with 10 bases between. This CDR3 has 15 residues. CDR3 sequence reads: CARSFLREYNSPLHF. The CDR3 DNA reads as TGTGCCAGAAGCTTTCTGCGGGAATATAATTCACCCCTCCACTTT.

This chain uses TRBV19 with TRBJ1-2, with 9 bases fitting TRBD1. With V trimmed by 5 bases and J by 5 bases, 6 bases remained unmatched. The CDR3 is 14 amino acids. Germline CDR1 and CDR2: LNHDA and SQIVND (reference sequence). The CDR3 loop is CASSGRQGVYGYTF. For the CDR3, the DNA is TGTGCCAGTAGTGGTAGACAGGGGGTTTATGGCTACACCTTC. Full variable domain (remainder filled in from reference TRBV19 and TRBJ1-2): DGGITQSPKYLFRKEGQNVTLSCEQNLNHDAMYWYRQDPGQGLRLIYYSQIVNDFQKGDIAEGYSVSREKKESFPLTVTSAQKNPTAFYLCASSGRQGVYGYTFGSGTRLTVV.

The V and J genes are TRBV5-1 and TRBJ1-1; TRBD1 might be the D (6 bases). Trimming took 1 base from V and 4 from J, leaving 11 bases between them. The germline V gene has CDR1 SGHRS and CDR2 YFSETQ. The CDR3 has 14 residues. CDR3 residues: CASSLPLDSTEAFF. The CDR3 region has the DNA TGCGCCAGCAGCTTGCCCCTGGACAGCACTGAAGCTTTCTTT. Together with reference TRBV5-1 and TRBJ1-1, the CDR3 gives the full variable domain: KAGVTQTPRYLIKTRGQQVTLSCSPISGHRSVSWYQQTPGQGLQFLFEYFSETQRNKGNFPGRFSGRQFSNSRSEMNVSTLELGDSALYLCASSLPLDSTEAFFGQGTRLTVV.

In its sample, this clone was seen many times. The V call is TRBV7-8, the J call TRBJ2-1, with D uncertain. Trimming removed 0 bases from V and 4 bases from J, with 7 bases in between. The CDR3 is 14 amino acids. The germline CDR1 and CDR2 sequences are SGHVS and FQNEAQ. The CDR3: CASSLAQQYNEQFF. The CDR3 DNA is TGTGCCAGCAGCTTAGCGCAACAGTACAATGAGCAGTTCTTC.

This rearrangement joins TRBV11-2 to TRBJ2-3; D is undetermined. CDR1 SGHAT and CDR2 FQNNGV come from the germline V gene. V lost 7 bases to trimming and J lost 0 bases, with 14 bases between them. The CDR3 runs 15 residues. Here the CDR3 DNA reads TGTGCCAGCACTCCGACTGGTACTAGCACAGATACGCAGTATTTT. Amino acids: CASTPTGTSTDTQYF.

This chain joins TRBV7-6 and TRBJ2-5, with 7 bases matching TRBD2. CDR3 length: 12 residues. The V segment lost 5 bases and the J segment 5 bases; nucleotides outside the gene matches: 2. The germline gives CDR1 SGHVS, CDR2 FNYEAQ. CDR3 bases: TGTGCCAGCAGCCATAGCGGGGAGACCCAGTACTTC. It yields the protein CASSHSGETQYF.

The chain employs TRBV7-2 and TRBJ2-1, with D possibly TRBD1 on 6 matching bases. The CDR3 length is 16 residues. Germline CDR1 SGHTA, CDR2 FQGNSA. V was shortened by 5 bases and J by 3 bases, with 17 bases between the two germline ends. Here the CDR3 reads CASSLGSQGNYNEQFF. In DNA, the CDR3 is TGTGCCAGCAGCCTAGGATCACAGGGTAACTACAATGAGCAGTTCTTC.

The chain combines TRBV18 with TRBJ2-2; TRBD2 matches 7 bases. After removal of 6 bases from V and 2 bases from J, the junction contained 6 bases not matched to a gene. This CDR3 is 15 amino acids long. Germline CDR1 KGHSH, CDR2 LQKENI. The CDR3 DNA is TGTGCCAGCTCCCCGGGGGGTTCCAACACCGGGGAGCTGTTTTTT. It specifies CASSPGGSNTGELFF. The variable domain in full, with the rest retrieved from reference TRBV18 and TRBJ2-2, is NAGVMQNPRHLVRRRGQEARLRCSPMKGHSHVYWYRQLPEEGLKFMVYLQKENIIDESGMPKERFSAEFPKEGPSILRIQQVVRGDSAAYFCASSPGGSNTGELFFGEGSRLTVL.

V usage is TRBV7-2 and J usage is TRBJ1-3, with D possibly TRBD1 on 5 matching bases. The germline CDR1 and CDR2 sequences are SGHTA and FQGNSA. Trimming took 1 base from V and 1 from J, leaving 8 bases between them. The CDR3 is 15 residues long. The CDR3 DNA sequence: TGTGCCAGCAGCTTAGGTTCAGGGTCTGGAAACACCATATATTTT. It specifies CASSLGSGSGNTIYF.

For the CDR3, the DNA is TGTGCCAGCAGCCCCCTCTTAAATTCACCCCTCCACTTT. Its protein product is CASSPLLNSPLHF. The chain has TRBV7-2 and TRBJ1-6, with D uncertain. The V gene's germline CDR1 is SGHTA and CDR2 FQGNSA. CDR3 length: 13 residues. The V end lost 5 bases, the J end lost 7 bases, and 9 bases lay between the germline ends. The full variable domain, completed using reference TRBV7-2 and TRBJ1-6, is GAGVSQSPSNKVTEKGKDVELRCDPISGHTALYWYRQSLGQGLEFLIYFQGNSAPDKSGLPSDRFSAERTGGSVSTLTIQRTQQEDSAVYLCASSPLLNSPLHFGNGTRLTVT.

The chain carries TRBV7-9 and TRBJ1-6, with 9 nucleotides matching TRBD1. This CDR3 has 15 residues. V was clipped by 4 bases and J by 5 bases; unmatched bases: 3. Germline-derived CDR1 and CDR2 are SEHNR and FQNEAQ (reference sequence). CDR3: CASSSGQGNNSPLHF. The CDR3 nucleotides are TGTGCCAGCAGCTCGGGACAGGGAAATAATTCACCCCTCCACTTT.

Here the CDR3 reads CASSPTGGGGVYNEQFF. Written as DNA, the CDR3 is TGTGCCAGCAGCCCAACAGGGGGCGGAGGGGTGTACAATGAGCAGTTCTTC. The J gene is TRBJ2-1, the V gene TRBV3-1 (or the pseudogene TRBV3-2); 9 bases fit TRBD1. The V and J ends lost 4 bases and 4 bases, in that order; junction bases with no gene match: 11. The CDR3 totals 17 residues. CDR1 LGHDT and CDR2 YNNKEL come from the germline V gene (reference sequence).

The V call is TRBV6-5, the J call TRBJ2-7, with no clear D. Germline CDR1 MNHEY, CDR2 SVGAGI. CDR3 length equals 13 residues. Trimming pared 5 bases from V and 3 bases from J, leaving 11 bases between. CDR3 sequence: CASSSPGIYEQYF. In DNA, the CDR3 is TGTGCCAGCAGTAGCCCAGGAATCTACGAGCAGTACTTC.

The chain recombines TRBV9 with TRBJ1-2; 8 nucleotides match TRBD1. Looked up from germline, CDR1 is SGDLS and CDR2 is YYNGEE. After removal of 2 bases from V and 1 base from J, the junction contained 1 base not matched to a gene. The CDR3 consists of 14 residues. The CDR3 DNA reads TGTGCCAGCAGCGTTGGACAGGGTAACTATGGCTACACCTTC. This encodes CASSVGQGNYGYTF. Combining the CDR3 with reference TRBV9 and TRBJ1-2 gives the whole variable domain DSGVTQTPKHLITATGQRVTLRCSPRSGDLSVYWYQQSLDQGLQFLIQYYNGEERAKGNILERFSAQQFPDLHSELNLSSLELGDSALYFCASSVGQGNYGYTFGSGTRLTVV.

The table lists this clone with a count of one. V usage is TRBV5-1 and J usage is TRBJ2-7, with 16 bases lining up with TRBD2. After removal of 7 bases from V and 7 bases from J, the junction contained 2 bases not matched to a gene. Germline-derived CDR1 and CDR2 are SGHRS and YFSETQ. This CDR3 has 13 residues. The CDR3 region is CASGTSGGVEQYF. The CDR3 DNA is TGCGCCAGCGGGACTAGCGGGGGGGTTGAGCAGTACTTC.

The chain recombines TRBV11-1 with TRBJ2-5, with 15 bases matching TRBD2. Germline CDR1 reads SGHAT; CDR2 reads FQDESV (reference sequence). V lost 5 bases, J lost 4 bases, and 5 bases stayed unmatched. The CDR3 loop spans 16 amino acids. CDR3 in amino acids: CASSHRTSGGVETQYF. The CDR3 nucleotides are TGTGCCAGCAGCCACCGGACTAGCGGGGGGGTAGAGACCCAGTACTTC.

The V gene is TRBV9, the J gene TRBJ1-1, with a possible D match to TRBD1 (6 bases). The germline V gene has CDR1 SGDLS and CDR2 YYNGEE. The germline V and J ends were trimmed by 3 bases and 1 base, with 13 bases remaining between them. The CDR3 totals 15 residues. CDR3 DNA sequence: TGTGCCAGCAGCGGGGACGCAGGGGCGAACACTGAAGCTTTCTTT. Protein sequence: CASSGDAGANTEAFF.

The CDR3 DNA reads TGCGCCAGCAGCCAATCTCCTAGCGGGGGGGCCTCTGATACGCAGTATTTT. The encoded protein is CASSQSPSGGASDTQYF. The chain joins TRBV4-1 to TRBJ2-3, with 12 bases that match TRBD2. This CDR3 region has 17 residues. CDR1 MGHRA and CDR2 YSYEKL come from the germline V gene. The J segment lost 6 bases and the V segment lost 2 bases, leaving 9 bases of the junction unmatched.

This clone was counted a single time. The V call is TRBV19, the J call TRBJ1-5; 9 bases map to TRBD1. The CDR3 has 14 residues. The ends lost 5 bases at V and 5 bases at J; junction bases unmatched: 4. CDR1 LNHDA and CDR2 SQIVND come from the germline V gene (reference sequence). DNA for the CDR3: TGTGCCAGTAGTGGGGACAGGGCCTATCAGCCCCAGCATTTT. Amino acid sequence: CASSGDRAYQPQHF.

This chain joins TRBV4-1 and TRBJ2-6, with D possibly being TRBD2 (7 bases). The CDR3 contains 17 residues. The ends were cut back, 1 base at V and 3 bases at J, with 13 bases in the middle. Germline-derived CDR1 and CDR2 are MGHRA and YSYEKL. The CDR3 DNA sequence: TGCGCCAGCAGCCAAGCGGGGGGCCCTTTTGGGGCCAACGTCCTGACTTTC. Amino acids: CASSQAGGPFGANVLTF.

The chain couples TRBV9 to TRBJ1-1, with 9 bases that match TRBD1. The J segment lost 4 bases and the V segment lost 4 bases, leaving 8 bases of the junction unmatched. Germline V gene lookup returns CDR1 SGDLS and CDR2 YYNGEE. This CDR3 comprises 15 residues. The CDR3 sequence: CASSSGQGMSTEAFF. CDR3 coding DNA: TGTGCCAGCAGCTCAGGACAGGGGATGTCCACTGAAGCTTTCTTT.

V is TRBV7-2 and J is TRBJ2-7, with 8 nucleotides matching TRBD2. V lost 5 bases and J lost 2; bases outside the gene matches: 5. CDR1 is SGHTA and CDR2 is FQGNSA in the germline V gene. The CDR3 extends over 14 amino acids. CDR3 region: CASSVGGVPYEQYF. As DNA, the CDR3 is TGTGCCAGCAGCGTCGGGGGGGTCCCCTACGAGCAGTACTTC.

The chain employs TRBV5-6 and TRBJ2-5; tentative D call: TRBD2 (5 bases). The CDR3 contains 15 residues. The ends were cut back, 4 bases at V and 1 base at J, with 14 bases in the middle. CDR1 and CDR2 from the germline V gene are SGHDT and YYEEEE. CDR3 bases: TGTGCCAGCAGCCGACTACTAGTGAGCCAAGAGACCCAGTACTTC. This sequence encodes CASSRLLVSQETQYF.

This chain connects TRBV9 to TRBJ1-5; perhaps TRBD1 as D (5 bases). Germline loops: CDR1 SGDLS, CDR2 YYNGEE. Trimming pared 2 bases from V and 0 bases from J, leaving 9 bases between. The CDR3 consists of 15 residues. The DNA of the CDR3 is TGTGCCAGCAGCGTTCAGGGTAATAGCAATCAGCCCCAGCATTTT. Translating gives CASSVQGNSNQPQHF.

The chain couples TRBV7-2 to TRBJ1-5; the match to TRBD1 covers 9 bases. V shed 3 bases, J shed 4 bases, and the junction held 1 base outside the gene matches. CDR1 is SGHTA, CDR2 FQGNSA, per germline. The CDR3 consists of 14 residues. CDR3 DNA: TGTGCCAGCAGCTTCGGACAGGGGAATCAGCCCCAGCATTTT. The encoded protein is CASSFGQGNQPQHF.